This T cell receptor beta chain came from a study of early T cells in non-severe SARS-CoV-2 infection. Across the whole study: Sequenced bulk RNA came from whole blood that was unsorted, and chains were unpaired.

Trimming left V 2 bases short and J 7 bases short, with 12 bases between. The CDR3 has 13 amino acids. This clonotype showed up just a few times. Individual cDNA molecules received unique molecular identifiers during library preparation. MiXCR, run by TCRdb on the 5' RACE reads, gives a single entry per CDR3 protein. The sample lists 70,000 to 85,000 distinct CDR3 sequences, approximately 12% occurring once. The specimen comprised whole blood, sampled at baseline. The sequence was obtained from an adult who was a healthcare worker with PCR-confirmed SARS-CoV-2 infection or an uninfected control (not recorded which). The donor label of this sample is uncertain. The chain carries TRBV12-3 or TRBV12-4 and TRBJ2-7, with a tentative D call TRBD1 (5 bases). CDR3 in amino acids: CASSLLQGEEQYF. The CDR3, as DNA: TGTGCCAGCAGTTTACTGCAGGGCGAAGAGCAGTACTTC.